This T cell receptor beta chain was observed in a study of blood T cell repertoires in COVID-19. About the study: T cells, B-cell-depleted T cells, or PBMCs provided the cDNA or gDNA that served as material.

In the authors' methods: Estimation of nucleated cell counts relied on the amplification of reference gene primers. Only in-frame clones appear in the TCRdb table, and some are missing; sequencing was by immunoSEQ multiplex PCR. D and trimming were read from the DNA, whereas the V and J calls and clone size are those reported in that table. Among 150,000 to 170,000 clones listed, about 85% were seen once. Those enrolled in Seattle joined during active infection and were followed longitudinally afterward. V was pared by 1 base and J by 0 bases, with 10 bases between. CDR1 and CDR2 from the germline V gene are SGHRS and YFSETQ. This CDR3 is 16 amino acids long.

Sequencing was performed on peripheral blood. This clonotype was obtained from an older woman with COVID-19, enrolled during active disease. V is TRBV5-1 and J is TRBJ1-4; no definite D call. In DNA form, the CDR3 reads TGCGCCAGCAGCTTGACGGGTCGTGCAACTAATGAAAAACTGTTTTTT. Translated: CASSLTGRATNEKLFF.